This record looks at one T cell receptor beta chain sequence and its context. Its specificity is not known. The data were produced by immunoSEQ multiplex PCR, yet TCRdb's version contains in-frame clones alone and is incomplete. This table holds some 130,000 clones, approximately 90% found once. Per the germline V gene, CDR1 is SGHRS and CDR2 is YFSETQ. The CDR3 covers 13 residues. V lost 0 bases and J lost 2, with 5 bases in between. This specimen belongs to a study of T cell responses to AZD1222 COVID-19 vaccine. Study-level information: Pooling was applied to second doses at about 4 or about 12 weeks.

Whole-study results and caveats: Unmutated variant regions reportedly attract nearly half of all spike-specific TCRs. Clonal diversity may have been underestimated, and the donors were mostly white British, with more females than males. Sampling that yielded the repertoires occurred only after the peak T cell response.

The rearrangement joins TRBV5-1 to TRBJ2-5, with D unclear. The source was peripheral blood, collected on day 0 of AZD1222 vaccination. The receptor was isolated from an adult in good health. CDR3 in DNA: TGCGCCAGCAGCTTGGGACCTCAAGAGACCCAGTACTTC. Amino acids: CASSLGPQETQYF.